This T cell receptor (beta chain) was identified in a study of breast tumors, draining lymph nodes, adjacent tissues. Study-level points and caveats: Tumor T cell lymph node origin was a supported hypothesis, not proven. Tumor repertoires ranked between lymph nodes and nontumor tissue in diversity, with V and J gene preferences. Most tumor T cells seemingly derive from lymph node, then expand in tumor.

This CDR3 is built from 13 residues. CDR1 is DFQATT and CDR2 is SNEGSKA in the germline V gene (reference sequence). Trimming took 0 bases from V and 3 from J, leaving 9 bases between them. Regarding this clonotype: Its specificity is unknown.

Axillary draining lymph nodes of breast cancer patients supplied the node samples. TCRdb fed the multiplex PCR reads into MiXCR, producing one record per CDR3 protein. Of about 180,000 distinct CDR3 sequences detected, 30% to 35% appear once; the ten largest clones hold 4.3%. J is TRBJ2-7 and V is TRBV20-1; no clear D. This clonotype was sampled from a female donor with breast cancer. Some clones in this sample may be carry-over from other donors' samples. The specimen sequenced was axillary lymph node tissue. Written as DNA, the CDR3 is TGCAGTGCTAGAGATGACTGGAGCTACGAGCAGTACTTC. Protein product: CSARDDWSYEQYF.